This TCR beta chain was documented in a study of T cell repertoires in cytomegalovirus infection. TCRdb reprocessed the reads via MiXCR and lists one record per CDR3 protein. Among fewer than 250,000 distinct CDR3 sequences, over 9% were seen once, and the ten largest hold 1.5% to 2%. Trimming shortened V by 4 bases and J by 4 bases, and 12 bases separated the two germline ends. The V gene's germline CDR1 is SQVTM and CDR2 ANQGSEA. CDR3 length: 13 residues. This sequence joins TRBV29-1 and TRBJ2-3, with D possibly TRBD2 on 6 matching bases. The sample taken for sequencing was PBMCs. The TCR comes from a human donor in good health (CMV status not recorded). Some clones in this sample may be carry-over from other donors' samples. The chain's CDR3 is CSVAGDLADTQYF. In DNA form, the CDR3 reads TGCAGCGTTGCGGGGGATCTGGCAGATACGCAGTATTTT.